The 27 T cell receptor beta chains listed next were all sequenced from one sample in a study of T cells in Graves' hyperthyroidism and ophthalmopathy. The TCR beta CDR3 regions underwent amplification using RNA transcripts as the source. The HTBI primer set served for first-round RT-PCR of the TCR CDR3. TCRdb re-derived calls from the multiplex PCR reads in MiXCR, one entry per CDR3 protein. Of 500,000 to 600,000 distinct CDR3 sequences in the sample, about 20% were seen once. Sequenced material: blood. The origin of the receptors is a man aged 40-55 years with Graves' ophthalmopathy.

The rearrangement uses TRBV20-1 and TRBJ2-7; 9 nucleotides line up with TRBD2. CDR3 length: 17 residues. Trimming cost V 3 bases and J 0 bases; bases outside gene matches: 12. Germline V gives CDR1 DFQATT, CDR2 SNEGSKA (reference sequence). The CDR3 coding sequence is TGCAGTGCTAGGGCCAAGCGGGGGGCCCAAAGCTCCTACGAGCAGTACTTC. Its protein is CSARAKRGAQSSYEQYF.

This clonotype was seen a handful of times. The rearrangement joins TRBV3-1 to TRBJ2-5; 9 bases match TRBD2. The germline V gene has CDR1 LGHDT and CDR2 YNNKEL (reference sequence). CDR3 size: 15 residues. After removal of 2 bases from V and 5 bases from J, the junction contained 6 bases not matched to a gene. CDR3 DNA: TGTGCCAGCAGCCAAACAGCGGGGGGCTGGGAGACCCAGTACTTC. Amino acids: CASSQTAGGWETQYF.

This clonotype occurred a few times. V usage is TRBV5-1 and J usage is TRBJ1-2; 7 positions match TRBD1. Germline CDR1 reads SGHRS; CDR2 reads YFSETQ. V gave up 6 bases and J gave up 5 bases; unmatched junction bases: 10. The CDR3 loop spans 14 amino acids. CDR3 sequence (DNA): TGCGCCAGCACCCCCGACAGGGACCCGTATGGCTACACCTTC. Translation: CASTPDRDPYGYTF.

The chain is built from TRBV3-1 and TRBJ2-7, with 7 bases that match TRBD2. V lost 4 bases, J lost 3 bases, and 18 bases stayed unmatched. The V gene's germline CDR1 is LGHDT and CDR2 YNNKEL (reference sequence). The length of the CDR3 is 18 residues. DNA of the CDR3: TGTGCCAGCAGCCCTACCCAACAGCGGGAATTTAAAGGCTACGAGCAGTACTTC. Translating gives CASSPTQQREFKGYEQYF.

The rearrangement joins TRBV4-2 to TRBJ1-2; D gene uncertain. CDR1 is LGHNA, CDR2 YNFKEQ, per germline. With 0 bases removed from V and 2 bases from J, the gap between germline ends came to 7 bases. The CDR3 is 14 residues long. The CDR3 here is CASSQDASNYGYTF. CDR3 nucleotide sequence: TGTGCCAGCAGCCAAGATGCTTCGAACTATGGCTACACCTTC.

The V and J genes are TRBV27 and TRBJ1-1, with 7 bases identical to TRBD1. CDR1 is MNHEY, CDR2 SMNVEV, per germline (reference sequence). With 6 bases clipped from V and 0 bases from J, the junction kept 10 bases outside the gene matches. The CDR3 sequence is 16 residues long. CDR3 coding DNA: TGTGCCAGCAGGAAGGGGACAGCGAGTATGAACACTGAAGCTTTCTTT. Its protein is CASRKGTASMNTEAFF.

This clonotype was recorded a few times. V and J are TRBV6-5 and TRBJ1-1, with no clear D. CDR3 size: 14 residues. The germline V and J ends were trimmed by 2 bases and 5 bases, with 12 bases remaining between them. CDR1 MNHEY and CDR2 SVGAGI come from the germline V gene. The CDR3 protein is CASSYARGGTEAFF. CDR3 in DNA: TGTGCCAGCAGTTACGCCCGGGGTGGAACTGAAGCTTTCTTT.

The chain joins TRBV27 to TRBJ1-1, with 7 bases aligning to TRBD1. Germline lookup yields CDR1 MNHEY and CDR2 SMNVEV (reference sequence). V dropped 7 bases and J dropped 0; count of bases not matched to a gene: 5. The CDR3 length is 14 residues. CDR3 DNA sequence: TGTGCCAGCACCTCGGGACAGTTGAACACTGAAGCTTTCTTT. Its translation: CASTSGQLNTEAFF.

This clonotype has only a few counts. The chain uses TRBV5-5 and TRBJ2-1, with 10 bases fitting TRBD2. With 0 bases clipped from V and 0 bases from J, the junction kept 6 bases outside the gene matches. The CDR3 is 18 amino acids. CDR1 is SGHKS, CDR2 YYEKEE, per germline (reference sequence). CDR3 coding DNA: TGTGCCAGCAGCTTGGCAGGTAGCGGGGGGCTCTCCTACAATGAGCAGTTCTTC. This gives the protein CASSLAGSGGLSYNEQFF.

The rearrangement links TRBV20-1 to TRBJ2-5; D is possibly TRBD2 (7 bases). V was cut by 4 bases and J by 2 bases, with 17 bases left in between. The CDR3 runs to 15 residues. From germline, CDR1 is DFQATT and CDR2 SNEGSKA (reference sequence). This CDR3 is CSAKGGGGIQETQYF. CDR3 DNA sequence: TGCAGTGCTAAGGGGGGGGGAGGCATACAAGAGACCCAGTACTTC.

This clonotype came up many times. The chain couples TRBV7-8 to TRBJ1-5, with D tentatively TRBD1 (5 bases). Trimming took 5 bases from V and 0 from J, leaving 14 bases between them. Germline V gene sequence: CDR1 SGHVS, CDR2 FQNEAQ. This CDR3 region has 16 residues. In DNA, the CDR3 is TGTGCCAGCAGCAGTAGGGACGGTTATAGCAATCAGCCCCAGCATTTT. Residues: CASSSRDGYSNQPQHF.

CDR3 protein: CATQPARNSNYGYTF. Here the CDR3 DNA reads TGTGCCACACAACCAGCGAGAAACTCTAACTATGGCTACACCTTC. This rearrangement joins TRBV19 to TRBJ1-2, with no clear D. Germline CDR1 is LNHDA and CDR2 is SQIVND (reference sequence). This CDR3 has 15 residues. V lost 10 bases, J lost 0 bases, and 18 bases lay in between.

The J gene is TRBJ1-5, the V gene TRBV15; the D gene is possibly TRBD1 (5 bases). Trimming pared 5 bases from V and 6 bases from J, leaving 14 bases between. The CDR3 is 14 residues long. The germline V gene has CDR1 LNHNV and CDR2 YYDKDF (reference sequence). The CDR3 bases are TGTGCCACCAGCGGAAACCAGGGAAGTCAGCCCCAGCATTTT. Protein sequence: CATSGNQGSQPQHF.

This clonotype was picked up many times. This chain links TRBV7-9 with TRBJ2-7, with 12 bases aligning to TRBD2. The CDR3 has 14 amino acids. Per germline, CDR1 SEHNR and CDR2 FQNEAQ (reference sequence). After removal of 2 bases from V and 4 bases from J, the junction contained 0 bases not matched to a gene. The CDR3 region is CASSLTSGGYEQYF. The CDR3 DNA reads as TGTGCCAGCAGCTTAACTAGCGGGGGGTACGAGCAGTACTTC.

The sample holds a few counts of this clonotype. The CDR3 sequence is CASSVSGANYGYTF. CDR3 sequence (DNA): TGTGCCAGCAGCGTATCGGGAGCGAACTATGGCTACACCTTC. The chain joins TRBV9 to TRBJ1-2; no reliable D call. Germline CDR1 and CDR2: SGDLS and YYNGEE. This CDR3 spans 14 amino acids. V lost 1 base to trimming and J lost 2 bases, with 9 bases between them.

This clonotype was seen ten or more times. The chain joins TRBV7-9 to TRBJ2-4; D remains ambiguous. Germline V gene data show CDR1 as SEHNR and CDR2 as FQNEAQ (reference sequence). V dropped 5 bases and J dropped 3 bases, with 14 bases sitting between them. The CDR3 is made up of 15 amino acids. The CDR3 DNA follows: TGTGCCAGCAGCCGGACGACCGAAGGCAAAAACATTCAGTACTTC. Translated, it gives CASSRTTEGKNIQYF.

The V gene is TRBV28, the J gene TRBJ1-3; D is ambiguous. The CDR3 is 12 amino acids. Trimming shortened V by 5 bases and J by 9 bases, and 11 bases separated the two germline ends. Germline CDR1 reads MDHEN; CDR2 reads SYDVKM. CDR3 residues: CASSLPVGTIYF. The CDR3 bases are TGTGCCAGCAGTCTACCTGTCGGCACCATATATTTT.

This clonotype was seen once. The chain recombines TRBV29-1 with TRBJ2-5; D not certain. The CDR3 is 13 amino acids. CDR1 and CDR2 (germline): SQVTM, ANQGSEA. V dropped 2 bases and J dropped 5 bases, with 12 bases sitting between them. The CDR3 DNA is TGCAGCGTTGAACGTGACTTTTGGGAGACCCAGTACTTC. It codes for CSVERDFWETQYF.

This clonotype was counted ten times or more. V is TRBV7-2 and J is TRBJ2-5, with TRBD2 identical over 7 bases. The V gene end was trimmed by 1 base and the J gene end by 10 bases; junction bases not matched to a gene: 3. The germline V gene encodes CDR1 SGHTA and CDR2 FQGNSA. The CDR3 is 12 amino acids. CDR3 in amino acids: CASSLDGGGQYF. CDR3 in DNA: TGTGCCAGCAGCTTAGATGGGGGGGGCCAGTACTTC.

This sequence joins TRBV20-1 and TRBJ2-7; D unclear. V was trimmed by 6 bases and J by 0 bases, leaving 9 bases between them. Germline V CDR1 and CDR2: DFQATT, SNEGSKA (reference sequence). The CDR3 is made up of 12 amino acids. The CDR3 sequence: CSADMSSYEQYF. In DNA, the CDR3 is TGCAGTGCCGACATGAGCTCCTACGAGCAGTACTTC.

As concerns this clonotype: The junction and the germline gene differ at one end; a read error may be behind it. The gene calls are TRBV5-5 and TRBJ2-7; 8 bases match TRBD1. The length of the CDR3 is 16 residues. Germline CDR1 and CDR2: SGHKS and YYEKEE (reference sequence). This CDR3 reads CASSPSGQGAYYEQHF. CDR3 bases: TGTGCCAGCAGCCCGTCGGGGCAGGGGGCATACTACGAGCAGCACTTC.

The chain combines TRBV15 with TRBJ2-3; the D call may be TRBD1 or TRBD2 (6 bases each). This CDR3 has 17 residues. The germline gives CDR1 LNHNV, CDR2 YYDKDF (reference sequence). Trimming stripped 0 bases from V and 1 base from J, with 14 bases between. CDR3 in amino acids: CATSRDARGGGTDTQYF. CDR3 in DNA: TGTGCCACCAGCAGAGATGCCAGGGGAGGCGGCACAGATACGCAGTATTTT.

This clonotype was counted at least ten times. V usage is TRBV3-1 and J usage is TRBJ1-5; 8 bases align to TRBD1. CDR1 LGHDT and CDR2 YNNKEL come from the germline V gene (reference sequence). The CDR3 is made up of 14 amino acids. V lost 2 bases, J lost 7 bases, and 4 bases stayed unmatched. The CDR3 coding sequence is TGTGCCAGCAGCCAATCGACAGGGGACCAGCCCCAGCATTTT. Encoded protein: CASSQSTGDQPQHF. Drawing the rest from reference TRBV3-1 and TRBJ1-5, the complete variable domain is DTAVSQTPKYLVTQMGNDKSIKCEQNLGHDTMYWYKQDSKKFLKIMFSYNNKELIINETVPNRFSPKSPDKAHLNLHINSLELGDSAVYFCASSQSTGDQPQHFGDGTRLSIL.

The table lists this clonotype with a few counts. The rearrangement links TRBV3-1 to TRBJ2-2; TRBD1 aligns across 11 bases. The CDR3 length is 19 residues. V was pared by 4 bases and J by 4 bases, with 14 bases of the junction left unmatched. Germline assignment: CDR1 LGHDT and CDR2 YNNKEL (reference sequence). CDR3 amino acids: CASSPASTGTGGRTGELFF. The CDR3 DNA is TGTGCCAGCAGCCCCGCCTCTACCGGGACAGGGGGTCGCACCGGGGAGCTGTTTTTT.

This clonotype was counted a few times. The rearrangement joins TRBV6-1 to TRBJ2-7, with TRBD1 identical over 8 bases. The V and J ends lost 0 bases and 5 bases, in that order; junction bases with no gene match: 3. The CDR3 has 14 residues. Per germline, CDR1 MNHNS and CDR2 SASEGT. CDR3: CASSEATGGDEQYF. The CDR3 DNA sequence: TGTGCCAGCAGTGAAGCTACAGGGGGAGACGAGCAGTACTTC.

This clonotype turned up a few times. The genes are TRBV7-2 and TRBJ2-2; TRBD2 matches at 13 bases. Losses at the gene ends were 0 bases for V and 8 bases for J; bases not matched to a gene: 12. Germline CDR1 SGHTA, CDR2 FQGNSA. This CDR3 region has 19 residues. CDR3 in amino acids: CASSLARRLAGGFLGELFF. Written as DNA, the CDR3 is TGTGCCAGCAGCTTAGCCAGACGACTAGCGGGGGGATTTCTTGGGGAGCTGTTTTTT.

The V call is TRBV5-1, the J call TRBJ1-1; no definite D call. This CDR3 has 17 amino acids. CDR1 and CDR2 (germline): SGHRS, YFSETQ. V dropped 4 bases and J dropped 7 bases, with 26 bases sitting between them. The chain's CDR3 is CASSRGPEVGETDEAFF. The CDR3 nucleotides are TGCGCCAGCAGCCGCGGACCCGAGGTTGGTGAGACCGATGAAGCTTTCTTT.